Below, 20 T cell receptor beta chains from the same sample are listed, as sequenced in a study of blood T cell repertoires in COVID-19. Generated by immunoSEQ multiplex PCR, the TCRdb table keeps only in-frame clones and is missing some. The sample carries 180,000 or so clones, approximately 80% recorded once. Specimen: PBMCs or T cells enriched from blood (not recorded which). Receptor source: a man aged 60 to 69 who had been exposed to COVID-19.

The V call is TRBV5-1, the J call TRBJ2-1, with D unresolved. Germline assignment: CDR1 SGHRS and CDR2 YFSETQ. CDR3 length: 15 residues. V was pared by 0 bases and J by 0 bases, with 7 bases between. The DNA of the CDR3 is TGCGCCAGCAGCTTGGGAGTCCGCTCCTACAATGAGCAGTTCTTC. It is translated as CASSLGVRSYNEQFF.

The chain recombines TRBV28 with TRBJ2-2; D is possibly TRBD2 (6 bases). CDR3 length equals 15 residues. CDR1 MDHEN and CDR2 SYDVKM come from the germline V gene. V lost 5 bases to trimming and J lost 7 bases, with 17 bases between them. CDR3 DNA: TGTGCCAGCAGTCCCTCCGGGAGCAAAGGCGGGGAGCTGTTTTTT. Its translation is CASSPSGSKGGELFF.

The J gene is TRBJ1-2, the V gene TRBV7-3, with unresolved D. V gave up 0 bases and J gave up 0 bases, with 5 bases separating them. This CDR3 has 14 amino acids. Germline values: CDR1 SGHTA, CDR2 FQGTGA. The CDR3 spells CASSLTPANYGYTF. CDR3 sequence (DNA): TGTGCCAGCAGCTTAACACCAGCTAACTATGGCTACACCTTC. The variable domain in full, completed from reference TRBV7-3 and TRBJ1-2, reads GAGVSQTPSNKVTEKGKYVELRCDPISGHTALYWYRQSLGQGPEFLIYFQGTGAADDSGLPNDRFFAVRPEGSVSTLKIQRTERGDSAVYLCASSLTPANYGYTFGSGTRLTVV.

The chain recombines TRBV7-2 with TRBJ2-7; TRBD1 agrees at 9 bases. Germline loops: CDR1 SGHTA, CDR2 FQGNSA. The CDR3 covers 18 residues. J lost 1 base, V lost 5 bases, and 15 bases had no gene match. The CDR3 DNA follows: TGTGCCAGCAGCCTCCGACTCATCCCGGGACAGGGATCCTACGAGCAGTACTTC. Its protein is CASSLRLIPGQGSYEQYF.

The chain is built from TRBV4-1 and TRBJ2-1; 11 bases align to TRBD2. The ends lost 0 bases at V and 6 bases at J; junction bases unmatched: 7. The germline CDR1 and CDR2 sequences are MGHRA and YSYEKL. The CDR3 length is 17 residues. CDR3 coding DNA: TGCGCCAGCAGCCAAGAGTTTGGGACTAGCGGAGCCAATGAGCAGTTCTTC. This encodes CASSQEFGTSGANEQFF.

The gene calls are TRBV12-3 or TRBV12-4 and TRBJ2-1; 7 positions agree with TRBD2. Trimming cost V 4 bases and J 4 bases; bases outside gene matches: 1. The CDR3 runs 13 residues. The CDR3 loop is CASSWGGYNEQFF. The CDR3 DNA follows: TGTGCCAGCAGTTGGGGGGGGTACAATGAGCAGTTCTTC.

This sequence joins TRBV19 and TRBJ2-3; 11 nucleotides align to TRBD2. Germline V gives CDR1 LNHDA, CDR2 SQIVND (reference sequence). The CDR3 is 15 amino acids. V was clipped by 7 bases and J by 4 bases; unmatched bases: 7. The CDR3 bases are TGTGCCAGTACCCCTCTAGCGGGAGGCCCAGATACGCAGTATTTT. Encoded protein: CASTPLAGGPDTQYF. The complete variable domain, with remaining parts taken from reference TRBV19 and TRBJ2-3, reads DGGITQSPKYLFRKEGQNVTLSCEQNLNHDAMYWYRQDPGQGLRLIYYSQIVNDFQKGDIAEGYSVSREKKESFPLTVTSAQKNPTAFYLCASTPLAGGPDTQYFGPGTRLTVL.

This chain uses TRBV3-1 (or the pseudogene TRBV3-2) with TRBJ2-4, with TRBD2 identical over 15 bases. CDR3 size: 15 residues. V dropped 4 bases and J dropped 7; count of bases not matched to a gene: 2. CDR1 is LGHDT and CDR2 is YNNKEL in the germline V gene (reference sequence). The CDR3 spells CASSLGTSGGNIQYF. CDR3 bases: TGTGCCAGCAGCCTCGGGACTAGCGGGGGGAACATTCAGTACTTC.

The chain has TRBV7-6 and TRBJ2-7; 9 nucleotides align to TRBD2. After removal of 5 bases from V and 2 bases from J, the junction contained 10 bases not matched to a gene. The CDR3 covers 16 residues. Germline-derived CDR1 and CDR2 are SGHVS and FNYEAQ. CDR3 region: CASSPNGIAGAYEQYF. The CDR3 region has the DNA TGTGCCAGCAGCCCGAATGGGATAGCGGGGGCCTACGAGCAGTACTTC.

V is TRBV10-3 and J is TRBJ2-7; 7 nucleotides align to TRBD1. Germline loops: CDR1 ENHRY, CDR2 SYGVKD. V was clipped by 2 bases and J by 7 bases; unmatched bases: 8. This CDR3 contains 14 residues. The CDR3, as DNA: TGTGCCATCAGTGAGGGCAGGGGGTCCGGGGAGCAGTACTTC. Residues: CAISEGRGSGEQYF.

The chain couples TRBV2 to TRBJ1-3; possible D gene TRBD1, 5 bases. V lost 5 bases and J lost 4, with 9 bases in between. The CDR3 totals 13 residues. Germline V lookup: CDR1 SNHLY, CDR2 FYNNEI. CDR3 in DNA: TGTGCCAGCAGTCCGGGGGAAGGAAACACCATATATTTT. It specifies CASSPGEGNTIYF.

V is TRBV12-3 or TRBV12-4 and J is TRBJ1-2; D remains ambiguous. The V gene lost 3 bases and the J gene lost 7 bases, with 12 bases spanning the gap. This CDR3 region has 13 residues. The CDR3 coding sequence is TGTGCCAGCAGTTTTCCAGGTTCTGGTGGCTACACCTTC. Its translation is CASSFPGSGGYTF.

The gene calls are TRBV9 and TRBJ1-6; 8 bases align to TRBD1. CDR1 and CDR2 from the germline V gene are SGDLS and YYNGEE. V shed 3 bases and J 14 bases; nucleotides not matched to a gene: 10. CDR3 length equals 14 residues. The CDR3 here is CASSADHQGASLHF. CDR3 DNA: TGTGCCAGCAGCGCGGACCATCAGGGGGCCTCCCTCCACTTT.

V gene TRBV7-3 combines with J gene TRBJ2-2, with 8 bases fitting TRBD2. The V and J ends lost 5 bases and 5 bases, in that order; junction bases with no gene match: 13. The CDR3 loop spans 17 amino acids. Per the germline V gene, CDR1 is SGHTA and CDR2 is FQGTGA. CDR3 nucleotides: TGTGCCAGCAGCCCCCGGGGTAGCGGGGCGAGGACCGGGGAGCTGTTTTTT. It encodes CASSPRGSGARTGELFF.

The J gene is TRBJ1-4, the V gene TRBV3-1 (or the pseudogene TRBV3-2); a possible D gene is TRBD1 (6 bases). This CDR3 has 16 amino acids. Germline assignment: CDR1 LGHDT and CDR2 YNNKEL (reference sequence). V lost 1 base to trimming and J lost 5 bases, with 14 bases between them. The CDR3 here is CASSQATGVSNEKLFF. Written as DNA, the CDR3 is TGTGCCAGCAGCCAAGCGACAGGAGTCTCAAATGAAAAACTGTTTTTT.

This sequence joins TRBV12-5 and TRBJ2-3; possibly TRBD1 for D (5 bases). CDR3 size: 18 residues. CDR1 LGHNT and CDR2 FRNRAP come from the germline V gene. V was cut by 2 bases and J by 4 bases, with 22 bases left in between. CDR3 region: CASGLPSALGLRADTQYF. The CDR3 DNA reads as TGTGCTAGTGGTTTGCCTAGTGCTCTGGGGCTTAGGGCAGATACGCAGTATTTT.

The table lists this clone with many counts. The gene calls are TRBV19 and TRBJ2-1; 12 bases are shared with TRBD1. The CDR3 is 18 amino acids. V shed 1 base, J shed 4 bases, and the junction held 8 bases outside the gene matches. Germline values: CDR1 LNHDA, CDR2 SQIVND (reference sequence). The CDR3 sequence is CASSIAGTGGHPYNEQFF. CDR3 coding DNA: TGTGCCAGTAGTATAGCCGGGACAGGGGGCCATCCGTACAATGAGCAGTTCTTC.

This clone was detected only once. This chain uses TRBV12-3 or TRBV12-4 with TRBJ1-2; possible D gene TRBD1, 6 bases. This CDR3 region has 13 residues. The V end lost 7 bases, the J end lost 4 bases, and 13 bases lay between the germline ends. The DNA for the CDR3 is TGTGCCAGCACCCTACAGGGAGTCTATGGCTACACCTTC. Its translation is CASTLQGVYGYTF.

A few counts support this clone. V usage is TRBV15 and J usage is TRBJ1-1, with D maybe TRBD1 (6 bases). V shed 1 base and J shed 3 bases, with 12 bases lying between them. CDR1 is LNHNV, CDR2 YYDKDF, per germline (reference sequence). The CDR3 runs 15 residues. CDR3 region: CATSRATNRDTEAFF. CDR3 bases: TGTGCCACCAGCAGAGCGACAAACAGGGACACTGAAGCTTTCTTT.

This clone was detected a few times. The chain combines TRBV10-1 with TRBJ2-7; 9 bases agree with TRBD1. The CDR3 contains 18 residues. Trimming removed 3 bases from V and 2 bases from J; junction bases left unmatched: 14. The germline V gene encodes CDR1 WNHNN and CDR2 SYGVQD (reference sequence). The CDR3 loop reads CASSESYFGTGHPYEQYF. Written as DNA, the CDR3 is TGCGCCAGCAGTGAATCGTACTTTGGGACAGGGCACCCCTACGAGCAGTACTTC.